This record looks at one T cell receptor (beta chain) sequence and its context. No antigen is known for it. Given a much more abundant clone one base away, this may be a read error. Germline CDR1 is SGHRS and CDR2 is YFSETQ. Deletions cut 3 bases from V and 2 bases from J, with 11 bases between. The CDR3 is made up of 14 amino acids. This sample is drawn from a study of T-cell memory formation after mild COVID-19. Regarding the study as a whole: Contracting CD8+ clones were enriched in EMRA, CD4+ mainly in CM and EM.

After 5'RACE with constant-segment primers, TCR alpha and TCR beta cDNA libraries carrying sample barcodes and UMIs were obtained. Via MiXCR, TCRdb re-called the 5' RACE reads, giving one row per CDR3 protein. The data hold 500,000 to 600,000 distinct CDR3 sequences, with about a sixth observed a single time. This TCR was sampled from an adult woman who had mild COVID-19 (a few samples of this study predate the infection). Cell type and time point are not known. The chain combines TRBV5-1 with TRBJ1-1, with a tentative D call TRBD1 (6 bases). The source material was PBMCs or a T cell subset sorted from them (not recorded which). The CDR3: CASSWRTDNTEAFF. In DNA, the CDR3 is TGCGCCAGCAGCTGGAGGACAGACAACACTGAAGCTTTCTTT. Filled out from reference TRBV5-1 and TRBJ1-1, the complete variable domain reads KAGVTQTPRYLIKTRGQQVTLSCSPISGHRSVSWYQQTPGQGLQFLFEYFSETQRNKGNFPGRFSGRQFSNSRSEMNVSTLELGDSALYLCASSWRTDNTEAFFGQGTRLTVV.